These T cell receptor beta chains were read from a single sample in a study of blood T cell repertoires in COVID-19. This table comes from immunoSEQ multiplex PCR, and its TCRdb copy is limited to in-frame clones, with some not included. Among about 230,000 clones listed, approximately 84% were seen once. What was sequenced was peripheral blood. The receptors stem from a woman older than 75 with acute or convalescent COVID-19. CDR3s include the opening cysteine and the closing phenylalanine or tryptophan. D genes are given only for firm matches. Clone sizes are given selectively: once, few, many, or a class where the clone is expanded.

DNA: TGTGCCAGCAGGGTAATGAGAGCAGAGCAGTACTTC
CDR3: CASRVMRAEQYF
size: once
D: -
J: TRBJ2-7
V: TRBV2

DNA: TGTGCCAGCAGCCCGGACAGCTATGGCTACACCTTC
CDR3: CASSPDSYGYTF
size: -
D: -
J: TRBJ1-2
V: TRBV7-9

DNA: TGTGCCAGTAGTACCGGACAGGGCTTGGGGCCCCAGCATTTT
CDR3: CASSTGQGLGPQHF
size: -
D: TRBD1
J: TRBJ1-5
V: TRBV19

DNA: TGTGCCAGCATCCGGGTTGGGGGCGGTGGCACTGAAGCTTTCTTT
CDR3: CASIRVGGGGTEAFF
size: once
D: -
J: TRBJ1-1
V: TRBV2

DNA: TGTGCCAGCAGGCTAGCGGGGGACCAAGAGACCCAGTACTTC
CDR3: CASRLAGDQETQYF
size: -
D: TRBD2
J: TRBJ2-5
V: TRBV7-9

DNA: TGTGCCAGCAGCTTAAGACAGGGGGCTAGTTTGAGTGAAAAACTGTTTTTT
CDR3: CASSLRQGASLSEKLFF
size: -
D: TRBD1
J: TRBJ1-4
V: TRBV7-8

DNA: TGTGCCAGCAGCCAAGATTTAGGGGTCTATGGCTACACCTTC
CDR3: CASSQDLGVYGYTF
size: once
D: -
J: TRBJ1-2
V: TRBV3-1/TRBV3-2

DNA: TGTGCCAGCAGCCCCGGGTCTAGCGGGAGCAGAGGTGAGCAGTTCTTC
CDR3: CASSPGSSGSRGEQFF
size: -
D: TRBD2
J: TRBJ2-1
V: TRBV7-2

DNA: TGTGCCTGGAGTCCAGGCGGGGGAGGGGGCTACGAGCAGTACTTC
CDR3: CAWSPGGGGGYEQYF
size: few
D: -
J: TRBJ2-7
V: TRBV30

DNA: TGCGCCAGCAGCGCTTCTCCGGGACAGCCTAATGAAAAACTGTTTTTT
CDR3: CASSASPGQPNEKLFF
size: -
D: TRBD1
J: TRBJ1-4
V: TRBV5-1

DNA: TGCGCCAGCAGCTTGGAGCAGGGGAGCCAAGAGACCCAGTACTTC
CDR3: CASSLEQGSQETQYF
size: -
D: -
J: TRBJ2-5
V: TRBV5-1